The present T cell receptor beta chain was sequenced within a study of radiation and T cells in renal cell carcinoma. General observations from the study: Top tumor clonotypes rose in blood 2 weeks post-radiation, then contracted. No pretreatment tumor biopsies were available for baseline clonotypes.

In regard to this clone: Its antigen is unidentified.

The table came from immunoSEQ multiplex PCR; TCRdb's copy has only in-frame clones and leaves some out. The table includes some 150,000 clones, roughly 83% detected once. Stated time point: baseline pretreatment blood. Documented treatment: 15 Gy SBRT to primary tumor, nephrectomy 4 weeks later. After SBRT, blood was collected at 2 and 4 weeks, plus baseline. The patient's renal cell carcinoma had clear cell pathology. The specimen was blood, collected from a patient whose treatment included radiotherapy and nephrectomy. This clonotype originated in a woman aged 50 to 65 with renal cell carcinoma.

The CDR3 region is CASSSGQRNTEAFF. The DNA of the CDR3 is TGTGCCAGCAGCTCCGGACAGCGGAACACTGAAGCTTTCTTT. V is TRBV5-4 and J is TRBJ1-1; D is possibly TRBD1 (6 bases). The CDR3 extends over 14 amino acids. V lost 3 bases to trimming and J lost 1 base, with 10 bases between them. The V gene's germline CDR1 is SGHNT and CDR2 YYREEE (reference sequence).